A selection of T cell receptor beta chains follows, all from one sample in a study of CD4 T cells in relation to SARS-CoV-2 and coronaviruses. Assay used: immunoSEQ multiplex PCR; TCRdb lists only in-frame clones, some missing. The table lists around 11,000 clones, around 80% of them singletons. Their antigens remain unidentified. The sample consisted of CD4+ T cells from PBMCs, cultured in vitro. The receptors derive from a human donor in good health. CDR3s include the opening cysteine and the closing phenylalanine or tryptophan. Each record gives: J gene, V gene, CDR3 protein.

TRBJ2-7 TRBV4-1 CASSHAVRSYEQYF
TRBJ1-6 TRBV11-2 CASSLVTQGNSPLHF
TRBJ2-7 TRBV7-2 CASSLGGGSTYEQYF
TRBJ2-7 TRBV13 CASSLEGFQGGYEQYF
TRBJ1-3 TRBV27 CASSFSGRSGNTIYF
TRBJ1-5 TRBV5-6 CASSLGGYSNQPQHF
TRBJ1-1 TRBV7-2 CASSPRSTGGRIEAFF
TRBJ2-1 TRBV5-1 CASSPFSENEQFF
TRBJ2-3 TRBV7-2 CASSLEGVRGDTQYF
TRBJ2-2 TRBV4-1 CASSLGSGNTGELFF
TRBJ1-5 TRBV4-3 CASSQEWGSNQPQHF
TRBJ1-2 TRBV12-2 CASRFSQGALYGYTF
TRBJ2-5 TRBV7-9 CAGSSGTAQETQYF
TRBJ1-1 TRBV2 CASIAPRTMGTEAFF
TRBJ2-7 TRBV6-2/TRBV6-3 CASSSTLVGYYF
TRBJ2-5 TRBV19 CASSRLAGGPETQYF
TRBJ2-1 TRBV4-2 CASSQSGTPSSGRYNEQFF
TRBJ1-4 TRBV5-1 CASSRGAREKLFF
TRBJ1-4 TRBV10-3 CAISESRQGGEKLFF
TRBJ2-2 TRBV29-1 CSVAVRSLGTGELFF
TRBJ1-1 TRBV2 CASRGRGSNTEAFF
TRBJ1-2 TRBV10-3 CAISAGTGANYGYTF
TRBJ2-7 TRBV3-1/TRBV3-2 CASSRAGGAYEQYF
TRBJ1-6 TRBV10-2 CASSSRGWSYNSPLHF
TRBJ1-1 TRBV9 CASSGDRGWNTEAFF
TRBJ2-3 TRBV9 CASSVAGLAGTDTQYF
TRBJ2-1 TRBV30 CAWSGEHRYNEQFF
TRBJ1-5 TRBV19 CASSFQGGNQPQHF